These T cell receptor beta chains were read from a single sample in a study of CD8 T cells in ankylosing spondylitis. Via MiXCR, TCRdb re-called the 5' RACE reads, giving one row per CDR3 protein. This sample has a few hundred thousand distinct CDR3 sequences, with 20% to 30% found just once. The sequencing input was blood, either unsorted or a sorted T cell fraction (not recorded which). These receptors were collected from a male donor with ankylosing spondylitis or in good health (not recorded which). CDR3s include the opening cysteine and the closing phenylalanine or tryptophan. A D gene is named only where the DNA matches it firmly. Clone size is stated in some rows and not others, as once, few, many or a class when expanded.

D gene	clone size	V gene	CDR3 length	J gene	CDR3 protein	CDR3 DNA
.	few	TRBV20-1	13	TRBJ2-1	CSARTHTYNEQFF	TGCAGTGCTAGGACACACACCTACAATGAGCAGTTCTTC
TRBD2	many	TRBV20-1	14	TRBJ2-1	CSARDHGAGGLEFF	TGCAGTGCTAGAGATCACGGAGCGGGGGGGCTCGAGTTCTTC
.	.	TRBV21-1	16	TRBJ2-7	CASSRSGTGGTYEQYF	TGTGCCAGCAGCAGATCCGGGACAGGGGGTACCTACGAGCAGTACTTC
.	many	TRBV7-2	13	TRBJ2-7	CASSSKGIYEQYF	TGTGCCAGCAGCTCAAAGGGGATCTACGAGCAGTACTTC
.	.	TRBV5-1	14	TRBJ1-1	CASSLELGASEAFF	TGCGCCAGCAGCTTGGAGCTTGGGGCATCTGAAGCTTTCTTT
.	many	TRBV5-5	15	TRBJ1-6	CASSLRSSYNSPLHF	TGTGCCAGCAGCTTGAGGAGCTCCTATAATTCACCCCTCCACTTT
TRBD1	few	TRBV20-1	13	TRBJ2-5	CSAGTDGQETQYF	TGCAGTGCCGGGACAGACGGCCAAGAGACCCAGTACTTC
.	.	TRBV19	15	TRBJ2-1	CASSIPPPGVNEQFF	TGTGCCAGTAGTATCCCCCCCCCAGGGGTCAATGAGCAGTTCTTC
.	few	TRBV20-1	12	TRBJ2-5	CSARPAGGPQYF	TGCAGTGCCCGCCCCGCTGGCGGGCCACAGTACTTC
TRBD1	.	TRBV2	16	TRBJ1-2	CASTDRGRRMEDGYTF	TGTGCCAGCACAGACAGGGGTCGAAGAATGGAGGATGGCTACACCTTC
.	few	TRBV7-2	15	TRBJ2-3	CASSTRLATTDTQYF	TGTGCCAGCAGCACCCGGCTAGCGACCACAGATACGCAGTATTTT
.	.	TRBV10-3	12	TRBJ2-7	CAISEDGDEQYF	TGTGCCATCAGTGAGGACGGGGACGAGCAGTACTTC
TRBD1	many	TRBV12-3/TRBV12-4	14	TRBJ1-1	CASSFTGTETEAFF	TGTGCCAGCAGTTTTACAGGGACAGAGACTGAAGCTTTCTTT
.	many	TRBV12-3/TRBV12-4	14	TRBJ2-1	CASSLQGGYNEQFF	TGTGCCAGCAGTTTACAGGGGGGATACAATGAGCAGTTCTTC
.	many	TRBV29-1	12	TRBJ1-1	CSVEEGATEAFF	TGCAGCGTTGAAGAAGGGGCCACTGAAGCTTTCTTT
TRBD1	.	TRBV20-1	14	TRBJ1-4	CSATRTGGVEKLFF	TGCAGTGCTACCCGGACAGGGGGCGTTGAAAAACTGTTTTTT
.	many	TRBV12-3/TRBV12-4	14	TRBJ1-6	CASSPGHPNSPLHF	TGTGCCAGCAGTCCAGGACACCCTAATTCACCCCTCCACTTT
TRBD1	.	TRBV12-3/TRBV12-4	14	TRBJ2-3	CASSFQGAADTQYF	TGTGCCAGCAGTTTCCAGGGGGCAGCAGATACGCAGTATTTT
.	.	TRBV7-6	14	TRBJ1-1	CASSLALGSTEAFF	TGTGCCAGCAGCTTAGCTCTAGGGAGCACTGAAGCTTTCTTT
TRBD1	few	TRBV20-1	15	TRBJ2-5	CSAERAGTGEETQYF	TGCAGTGCGGAACGAGCCGGGACAGGGGAAGAGACCCAGTACTTC
.	few	TRBV12-3/TRBV12-4	13	TRBJ2-7	CASYTAGTYEQYF	TGTGCCAGCTACACAGCAGGGACCTACGAGCAGTACTTC
TRBD1	once	TRBV20-1	19	TRBJ2-7	CSARADLGQGFSPKWGQYF	TGCAGTGCTAGAGCTGACCTGGGACAGGGATTCTCGCCCAAATGGGGGCAGTACTTC
.	.	TRBV19	12	TRBJ2-1	CASTQRGFEQFF	TGTGCCAGTACACAACGGGGGTTTGAGCAGTTCTTC